This TCR beta chain was found in a study of regulatory T cells in long-lasting Graves disease. Study-level background: Over 5 years of antithyroid drugs plus positive TSH receptor antibodies defined persistent Graves' disease.

Study results and limitations: The sample size was small, and this may have reduced accuracy.

This clonotype appeared once. Its antigen is not identified. CDR1 MNHEY and CDR2 SVGEGT come from the germline V gene. The CDR3 extends over 15 amino acids. Trimming pared 5 bases from V and 7 bases from J, leaving 18 bases between. The time point was: persistent/refractory GD, antithyroid drugs over 5 years with positive TRAb. TCR sequences were obtained from RNA taken from PBMCs. The TCR beta library used iRepertoire HTBI primers with Arm-PCR amplification of CDR3. Original analysis: Samples jointly harbored fewer than 65 TRBV and approximately 15 TRBJ segments. One entry per CDR3 protein results from TCRdb running MiXCR on the multiplex PCR reads. TCRdb, not the original authors, processed these V and J calls. This table has roughly 490,000 distinct CDR3 sequences, 20% to 25% appearing once.

The V call is TRBV6-2 or TRBV6-3, the J call TRBJ2-1, with D tentatively TRBD1 (5 bases). The specimen comprised peripheral blood mononuclear cells (PBMCs), sampled when the disease was refractory, from a patient treated with antithyroid drugs. This clonotype was obtained from a female donor with Graves disease. The CDR3 reads CASSPPQAGYNEQFF. The CDR3, as DNA: TGTGCCAGCAGTCCCCCCCAGGCAGGGTATAATGAGCAGTTCTTC.